A single sample gave rise to the 27 T cell receptor beta chains below, sequenced in a study of T cell changes during pregnancy in multiple sclerosis. Sequenced by immunoSEQ multiplex PCR; TCRdb stores in-frame clones only, minus some. The data show under 15,000 clones, roughly 90% seen once. The material was CD8+ T cells from peripheral blood mononuclear cells, obtained in the first trimester of pregnancy. The receptors here all came from a female donor with multiple sclerosis, enrolled in a pregnancy study.

This chain joins TRBV10-2 and TRBJ1-2; tentatively, D is TRBD1 (5 bases). Trimming took 8 bases from V and 7 from J, leaving 11 bases between them. The CDR3 contains 11 residues. Germline V gene data show CDR1 as WSHSY and CDR2 as SAAADI. CDR3 sequence: CASSGGFGYTF. Written as DNA, the CDR3 is TGCGCCAGCTCCGGGGGGTTTGGCTACACCTTC.

The chain joins TRBV6-5 to TRBJ2-2; the D gene is possibly TRBD1 (6 bases). The V end lost 5 bases, the J end lost 4 bases, and 14 bases lay between the germline ends. This CDR3 is 15 amino acids long. The germline V gene encodes CDR1 MNHEY and CDR2 SVGAGI. The CDR3 region is CASSTPGHFTGELFF. Written as DNA, the CDR3 is TGTGCCAGCAGTACTCCGGGACACTTCACCGGGGAGCTGTTTTTT.

The chain uses TRBV19 and TRBJ1-5; no definite D call. The CDR3 consists of 14 residues. Germline V gene sequence: CDR1 LNHDA, CDR2 SQIVND (reference sequence). Trimming left V 3 bases short and J 1 base short, with 7 bases between. Written as DNA, the CDR3 is TGTGCCAGTAGTATTATAGTAAGCAATCAGCCCCAGCATTTT. Amino acid sequence: CASSIIVSNQPQHF.

This chain links TRBV4-2 with TRBJ2-7; the match to TRBD2 covers 7 bases. Germline lookup yields CDR1 LGHNA and CDR2 YNFKEQ. V lost 0 bases, J lost 0 bases, and 2 bases stayed unmatched. This CDR3 comprises 15 residues. The CDR3 sequence is CASSQERGSSYEQYF. As DNA, the CDR3 is TGTGCCAGCAGCCAAGAGCGGGGGAGCTCCTACGAGCAGTACTTC.

The J gene is TRBJ1-3, the V gene TRBV4-1; TRBD1 aligns across 7 bases. The CDR3 extends over 18 amino acids. The junction had 14 bases not matched to a gene; V was cut back by 2 bases and J by 4 bases. The germline CDR1 and CDR2 sequences are MGHRA and YSYEKL. DNA for the CDR3: TGCGCCAGCAGCCAACCACTTCTCCGACAGGGAGGAGGAAACACCATATATTTT. This translates into CASSQPLLRQGGGNTIYF.

This clone has a handful of counts. The rearrangement links TRBV4-3 to TRBJ2-3; tentative D call: TRBD2 (7 bases). The CDR3 sequence is 15 residues long. The germline gives CDR1 LGHNA, CDR2 YSLEER. V was trimmed by 5 bases and J by 4 bases, leaving 16 bases between them. The CDR3 DNA sequence: TGCGCCAGCAGCTCAAGTGGGGGGGCAGCAGATACGCAGTATTTT. This gives the protein CASSSSGGAADTQYF.

This clone was picked up a small number of times. This rearrangement joins TRBV19 to TRBJ1-2, with D perhaps TRBD1 (6 bases). Germline V gene lookup returns CDR1 LNHDA and CDR2 SQIVND (reference sequence). The V end lost 3 bases, the J end lost 3 bases, and 8 bases lay between the germline ends. The CDR3 has 13 residues. This CDR3 is CASSISGDYGYTF. CDR3 DNA: TGTGCCAGTAGTATTTCAGGGGACTATGGCTACACCTTC.

This clone was observed a few times. The genes are TRBV6-5 and TRBJ2-3; TRBD1 might be the D (6 bases). Germline CDR1 reads MNHEY; CDR2 reads SVGAGI. The V and J ends lost 0 bases and 4 bases respectively, with 11 bases between them. This CDR3 spans 15 amino acids. CDR3 bases: TGTGCCAGCAGTTACTCATCAGGGGCGGCAGATACGCAGTATTTT. This translates into CASSYSSGAADTQYF.

The genes are TRBV5-6 and TRBJ1-2, with D tentatively TRBD1 (6 bases). This CDR3 contains 13 residues. V dropped 3 bases and J dropped 4 bases, with 10 bases sitting between them. Germline V gene lookup returns CDR1 SGHDT and CDR2 YYEEEE. This chain's CDR3 is CASSSPDSYGYTF. DNA for the CDR3: TGTGCCAGCAGCTCCCCGGACAGCTATGGCTACACCTTC.

The chain carries TRBV9 and TRBJ1-2, with TRBD1 matching 7 bases. CDR3 length: 13 residues. Germline CDR1 and CDR2: SGDLS and YYNGEE. V lost 0 bases, J lost 5 bases, and 1 base stayed unmatched. Written as DNA, the CDR3 is TGTGCCAGCAGCGTAGCCAGGGGGTATGGCTACACCTTC. Translated, it gives CASSVARGYGYTF.

This clone was observed a handful of times. This chain links TRBV13 with TRBJ2-3, with D possibly matching TRBD2 (5 bases). The CDR3 extends over 12 amino acids. Germline V CDR1 and CDR2: PRHDT, FYEKMQ (reference sequence). V was pared by 5 bases and J by 4 bases, with 7 bases between. CDR3 protein: CASSPAADTQYF. The CDR3 DNA sequence: TGTGCCAGCAGCCCAGCGGCAGATACGCAGTATTTT.

The chain is built from TRBV15 and TRBJ2-7, with 9 bases aligning to TRBD1. Germline assignment: CDR1 LNHNV and CDR2 YYDKDF (reference sequence). This CDR3 has 15 residues. The V segment lost 5 bases and the J segment 4 bases; nucleotides outside the gene matches: 9. This CDR3 is CATSPPGTGLYEQYF. CDR3 in DNA: TGTGCCACCAGCCCTCCCGGGACAGGGCTTTACGAGCAGTACTTC.

V and J are TRBV19 and TRBJ2-7; the D is unclear. This CDR3 is 11 amino acids long. Per the germline V gene, CDR1 is LNHDA and CDR2 is SQIVND (reference sequence). The V and J ends lost 10 bases and 7 bases respectively, with 14 bases between them. This CDR3 is CATQSGFEQYF. The CDR3 DNA is TGTGCCACCCAGTCGGGTTTTGAGCAGTACTTC.

This rearrangement joins TRBV30 to TRBJ2-1, with a weak D call TRBD2 (7 bases). This CDR3 has 14 residues. Trimming stripped 1 base from V and 9 bases from J, with 16 bases between. CDR1 is GTSNPN, CDR2 SVGIG, per germline (reference sequence). CDR3 protein: CAWSDGGGLGEQFF. The CDR3 region has the DNA TGTGCCTGGAGTGATGGGGGGGGCCTCGGTGAGCAGTTCTTC.

The chain is built from TRBV27 and TRBJ2-3; D uncertain. Germline loops: CDR1 MNHEY, CDR2 SMNVEV (reference sequence). V lost 3 bases and J lost 7, with 2 bases in between. This CDR3 spans 10 amino acids. The CDR3 is CASSFYTQYF. The CDR3 DNA sequence: TGTGCCAGCAGTTTCTATACGCAGTATTTT.

This rearrangement joins TRBV9 to TRBJ1-5; D might be TRBD1 (5 bases). Per the germline V gene, CDR1 is SGDLS and CDR2 is YYNGEE. The CDR3 spans 14 residues. The ends were cut back, 2 bases at V and 3 bases at J, with 9 bases in the middle. The chain's CDR3 is CASSVGGSNQPQHF. The CDR3 DNA reads TGTGCCAGCAGCGTGGGGGGTTCCAATCAGCCCCAGCATTTT.

J is TRBJ2-1 and V is TRBV7-8, with a tentative D call TRBD2 (5 bases). Between the trimmed V and J ends, which lost 5 bases and 10 bases, there was a span of 9 bases. CDR1 is SGHVS and CDR2 is FQNEAQ in the germline V gene. This CDR3 has 11 residues. The CDR3 bases are TGTGCCAGCAGCCAGCCGGGAGAGCAGTTCTTC. Protein product: CASSQPGEQFF.

The chain combines TRBV9 with TRBJ2-5; 9 bases align to TRBD2. The germline V gene encodes CDR1 SGDLS and CDR2 YYNGEE. The CDR3 is 17 amino acids. The V gene end was trimmed by 0 bases and the J gene end by 2 bases; junction bases not matched to a gene: 8. The chain's CDR3 is CASSVGLAVTPQETQYF. DNA of the CDR3: TGTGCCAGCAGCGTAGGACTAGCGGTAACACCTCAAGAGACCCAGTACTTC.

The chain recombines TRBV6-5 with TRBJ1-4; 7 nucleotides match TRBD1. With 5 bases clipped from V and 5 bases from J, the junction kept 8 bases outside the gene matches. The germline V gene has CDR1 MNHEY and CDR2 SVGAGI. The CDR3 spans 15 residues. CDR3 sequence (DNA): TGTGCCAGCAGTCCAGGGGGAAACTTCAATGAAAAACTGTTTTTT. Encoded protein: CASSPGGNFNEKLFF.

This clone was seen more than once but under ten times. The chain couples TRBV15 to TRBJ2-2; D is undetermined. Germline-derived CDR1 and CDR2 are LNHNV and YYDKDF (reference sequence). Between the trimmed V and J ends, which lost 6 bases and 3 bases, there was a span of 17 bases. The CDR3 spans 16 residues. CDR3 in DNA: TGTGCCACCAGAGCGCTTAGCCGTTTGTACACCGGGGAGCTGTTTTTT. Translated: CATRALSRLYTGELFF.

V usage is TRBV2 and J usage is TRBJ2-7; 9 bases line up with TRBD1. Germline CDR1 reads SNHLY; CDR2 reads FYNNEI. The J segment lost 2 bases and the V segment lost 0 bases, leaving 2 bases of the junction unmatched. This CDR3 is 15 amino acids long. This chain's CDR3 is CASSEAGQGPYEQYF. CDR3 nucleotides: TGTGCCAGCAGTGAAGCAGGACAGGGGCCCTACGAGCAGTACTTC.

This clone has only a few counts. This chain uses TRBV29-1 with TRBJ1-1, with TRBD1 matching 7 bases. Trimming at V came to 4 bases and at J to 5 bases, leaving 10 bases not matched to a gene. Germline V gives CDR1 SQVTM, CDR2 ANQGSEA. The CDR3 is 14 amino acids. CDR3 loop: CSVVGQGGGTEAFF. CDR3 nucleotides: TGCAGCGTTGTGGGGCAGGGGGGAGGAACTGAAGCTTTCTTT.

The chain links TRBV27 to TRBJ1-6; 10 nucleotides match TRBD1. CDR1 and CDR2 (germline): MNHEY, SMNVEV (reference sequence). This CDR3 is 14 amino acids long. V lost 5 bases and J lost 10; bases outside the gene matches: 5. The CDR3 DNA follows: TGTGCCAGCAGTCTGACAGGGGGCTGGTCACCCCTCCACTTT. It codes for CASSLTGGWSPLHF.

The table lists this clone with a count of one. Written as DNA, the CDR3 is TGCGCCAGCGCTCCTAGGGGCGCCCCCTACAATGAGCAGTTCTTC. This translates into CASAPRGAPYNEQFF. J is TRBJ2-1 and V is TRBV5-1; D perhaps matches TRBD1 (5 bases). Germline CDR1 reads SGHRS; CDR2 reads YFSETQ. This CDR3 has 15 amino acids. The V end lost 7 bases, the J end lost 2 bases, and 16 bases lay between the germline ends.

The V call is TRBV28, the J call TRBJ1-1; D is ambiguous. The CDR3 runs to 14 residues. The germline V gene encodes CDR1 MDHEN and CDR2 SYDVKM. Trimming took 5 bases from V and 1 from J, leaving 11 bases between them. The CDR3 DNA reads as TGTGCCAGCAGTCCCCACGGGGAGAACACTGAAGCTTTCTTT. It codes for CASSPHGENTEAFF. Full variable domain (remainder filled in from reference TRBV28 and TRBJ1-1): DVKVTQSSRYLVKRTGEKVFLECVQDMDHENMFWYRQDPGLGLRLIYFSYDVKMKEKGDIPEGYSVSREKKERFSLILESASTNQTSMYLCASSPHGENTEAFFGQGTRLTVV.

This clone appeared once. V is TRBV6-4 and J is TRBJ2-2, with D uncertain. Trimming left V 2 bases short and J 5 bases short, with 9 bases between. The CDR3 contains 14 residues. Germline values: CDR1 MRHNA, CDR2 SNTAGT. The CDR3 is CASSDGHTTGELFF. The CDR3 DNA follows: TGTGCCAGCAGTGACGGGCACACTACCGGGGAGCTGTTTTTT.

The chain links TRBV27 to TRBJ2-3; D is undetermined. Germline V gene sequence: CDR1 MNHEY, CDR2 SMNVEV (reference sequence). The CDR3 has 18 amino acids. Trimming left V 3 bases short and J 0 bases short, with 19 bases between. The CDR3 sequence is CASSFHSETPFSTDTQYF. DNA for the CDR3: TGTGCCAGCAGTTTTCATTCGGAGACCCCTTTTAGCACAGATACGCAGTATTTT.